This record covers a single T cell receptor beta chain. The target antigen is unknown. As defined, naive CD8 cells were CD45RO-negative and positively selected for CCR7, with terminally differentiated effector memory CD45RA+ cells excluded. Some clones are missing from TCRdb's copy, which holds only in-frame ones; the method was immunoSEQ multiplex PCR. The sample has some 2 million clones; about 95% are singletons. The CDR3 length is 15 residues. Germline CDR1 is SNHLY and CDR2 is FYNNEI. The ends lost 4 bases at V and 2 bases at J; junction bases unmatched: 5. The entry originates in a study of shared clonotypes between healthy human individuals. For the study at large: With ages of 18 to 49, the donors were a couple of women and three men. Findings of the study overall: The study found lower generation probabilities in non-shared clonotypes than in those shared by all four donors.

The clonotype originates from a man aged 18 to 29 in good health. Sequenced sample: naive CD8+ T cells sorted from blood. The chain recombines TRBV2 with TRBJ2-1; 7 bases fit TRBD2. CDR3 nucleotide sequence: TGTGCCAGCAGTGTCCAGCGGGAAACCTACAATGAGCAGTTCTTC. It specifies CASSVQRETYNEQFF. The full variable domain, with the rest looked up from reference TRBV2 and TRBJ2-1, is EPEVTQTPSHQVTQMGQEVILRCVPISNHLYFYWYRQILGQKVEFLVSFYNNEISEKSEIFDDQFSVERPDGSNFTLKIRSTKLEDSAMYFCASSVQRETYNEQFFGPGTRLTVL.